This passage covers 28 T cell receptor beta chains from one sample sequenced in a study of T cells in localized non-small cell lung cancer. Method: immunoSEQ multiplex PCR; TCRdb's copy keeps in-frame clones and lacks some. The sample yields 35,000 or so clones, roughly 87% seen once. Material: peripheral blood, obtained before any cancer treatment. The receptors were gathered from a woman aged 35-70 years with stage I lung adenocarcinoma.

The rearrangement joins TRBV18 to TRBJ2-3; D remains ambiguous. V lost 2 bases and J lost 1, with 13 bases in between. The CDR3 extends over 16 amino acids. Germline V CDR1 and CDR2: KGHSH, LQKENI. For the CDR3, the DNA is TGTGCCAGCTCACCATCCCTCATGTTGGGCACAGATACGCAGTATTTT. Amino acids: CASSPSLMLGTDTQYF.

This clone was picked up a small number of times. The chain's CDR3 is CASSPEGGTQPQHF. CDR3 sequence (DNA): TGTGCCAGCAGCCCGGAGGGGGGTACTCAGCCCCAGCATTTT. J is TRBJ1-5 and V is TRBV9, with TRBD1 as a possible D gene (6 bases). V lost 4 bases and J 6 bases, leaving 14 bases between the germline ends. The V gene's germline CDR1 is SGDLS and CDR2 YYNGEE. The CDR3 loop spans 14 amino acids. The variable domain in full, completed from reference TRBV9 and TRBJ1-5, reads DSGVTQTPKHLITATGQRVTLRCSPRSGDLSVYWYQQSLDQGLQFLIQYYNGEERAKGNILERFSAQQFPDLHSELNLSSLELGDSALYFCASSPEGGTQPQHFGDGTRLSIL.

This chain connects TRBV9 to TRBJ2-3, with D unresolved. V lost 4 bases and J lost 2, with 8 bases in between. This CDR3 spans 13 amino acids. Germline V gene sequence: CDR1 SGDLS, CDR2 YYNGEE. Here the CDR3 DNA reads TGTGCCAGCAGCCCCGGTGCCACAGATACGCAGTATTTT. Translating it yields CASSPGATDTQYF.

The V and J genes are TRBV19 and TRBJ1-3; D is possibly TRBD1 (6 bases). V lost 4 bases and J 8 bases, leaving 15 bases between the germline ends. The CDR3 is 14 residues long. Germline values: CDR1 LNHDA, CDR2 SQIVND (reference sequence). CDR3 sequence reads: CASSTGTNRDTIYF. The CDR3 region has the DNA TGTGCCAGTAGTACCGGGACAAATAGAGACACCATATATTTT.

The rearrangement uses TRBV4-2 and TRBJ2-3, with TRBD1 matching 9 bases. J was trimmed by 3 bases and V by 4 bases; bases with no gene match: 5. Germline values: CDR1 LGHNA, CDR2 YNFKEQ. This CDR3 is 15 amino acids long. The CDR3 coding sequence is TGTGCCAGCAGCCTACAGGGGGCGACGACAGATACGCAGTATTTT. Its protein product is CASSLQGATTDTQYF.

The chain recombines TRBV5-4 with TRBJ2-1, with 7 nucleotides matching TRBD2. The CDR3 spans 15 residues. Germline values: CDR1 SGHNT, CDR2 YYREEE (reference sequence). The junction had 2 bases not matched to a gene; V was cut back by 0 bases and J by 2 bases. The DNA for the CDR3 is TGTGCCAGCAGCTTGGGCGGGGGAACCTACAATGAGCAGTTCTTC. It translates to CASSLGGGTYNEQFF.

In this sample, this clone turned up once. J is TRBJ1-1 and V is TRBV18, with 8 bases that match TRBD1. V lost 5 bases and J lost 0; bases outside the gene matches: 5. Germline loops: CDR1 KGHSH, CDR2 LQKENI. The CDR3 totals 15 residues. The CDR3 DNA follows: TGTGCCAGCTCAAGGACAGGGAGCTTGAACACTGAAGCTTTCTTT. The encoded protein is CASSRTGSLNTEAFF.

This clone is medium-sized in the sample. The V call is TRBV6-4, the J call TRBJ1-2; 9 bases line up with TRBD1. Unmatched junction bases numbered 4, after V lost 0 bases and J lost 5 bases. The V gene's germline CDR1 is MRHNA and CDR2 SNTAGT. This CDR3 region has 15 residues. The DNA of the CDR3 is TGTGCCAGCAGTGACTCCCGACAGGGGGAGTATGGCTACACCTTC. Encoded protein: CASSDSRQGEYGYTF.

The chain carries TRBV5-1 and TRBJ1-2; D possibly corresponds to TRBD1 (5 bases). CDR3 length equals 14 residues. Germline CDR1 reads SGHRS; CDR2 reads YFSETQ. The V end lost 1 base, the J end lost 2 bases, and 9 bases lay between the germline ends. The CDR3 region has the DNA TGCGCCAGCAGCTTGACGACAGAGAACTATGGCTACACCTTC. It translates to CASSLTTENYGYTF.

The V call is TRBV5-1, the J call TRBJ1-1; the D is unclear. The CDR3 contains 14 residues. Germline V gene lookup returns CDR1 SGHRS and CDR2 YFSETQ. V was pared by 1 base and J by 0 bases, with 7 bases between. CDR3 amino acids: CASSLTVMNTEAFF. CDR3 bases: TGCGCCAGCAGCTTGACAGTAATGAACACTGAAGCTTTCTTT.

The chain is built from TRBV7-9 and TRBJ2-2; D is possibly TRBD2 (6 bases). Trimming pared 1 base from V and 5 bases from J, leaving 17 bases between. Per germline, CDR1 SEHNR and CDR2 FQNEAQ (reference sequence). There are 17 residues in the CDR3. The DNA for the CDR3 is TGTGCCAGCAGCTTAGGGCGGAGGGACTTTCTTACCGGGGAGCTGTTTTTT. This codes for CASSLGRRDFLTGELFF.

The chain recombines TRBV9 with TRBJ1-2; 9 positions agree with TRBD1. CDR3 size: 14 residues. The J segment lost 6 bases and the V segment lost 4 bases, leaving 7 bases of the junction unmatched. Germline lookup yields CDR1 SGDLS and CDR2 YYNGEE. This chain's CDR3 is CASSNAGTGNGYTF. In nucleotides, the CDR3 is TGTGCCAGCAGCAATGCCGGGACAGGGAATGGCTACACCTTC.

This clone is a singleton in its sample. V is TRBV28 and J is TRBJ2-1; TRBD1 aligns across 9 bases. Germline V lookup: CDR1 MDHEN, CDR2 SYDVKM. This CDR3 contains 18 residues. V was clipped by 8 bases and J by 7 bases; unmatched bases: 21. In DNA, the CDR3 is TGTGCCAGCGCCGGGACAGGGATTTTTTCGGCCCCCGAGAATGAGCAGTTCTTC. It yields the protein CASAGTGIFSAPENEQFF.

The chain joins TRBV5-1 to TRBJ1-6; D gene unclear. Trimming cost V 4 bases and J 4 bases, with 15 bases left between them. The CDR3 is made up of 16 amino acids. Looked up from germline, CDR1 is SGHRS and CDR2 is YFSETQ. This CDR3 reads CASSAQGSSYNSPLHF. The CDR3 DNA reads TGCGCCAGCAGCGCCCAAGGTTCCTCATATAATTCACCCCTCCACTTT.

This sequence joins TRBV7-9 and TRBJ2-1, with D possibly TRBD1 on 5 matching bases. The germline CDR1 and CDR2 sequences are SEHNR and FQNEAQ (reference sequence). This CDR3 has 15 amino acids. The V end lost 3 bases, the J end lost 0 bases, and 9 bases lay between the germline ends. CDR3 loop: CASSFVRGSYNEQFF. The CDR3 nucleotides read TGTGCCAGCAGCTTCGTAAGGGGCTCCTACAATGAGCAGTTCTTC.

The chain links TRBV5-5 to TRBJ1-5, with 7 bases aligning to TRBD1. CDR1 SGHKS and CDR2 YYEKEE come from the germline V gene (reference sequence). The CDR3 length is 12 residues. V lost 4 bases to trimming and J lost 7 bases; unmatched junction nucleotides: 2. CDR3 coding DNA: TGTGCCAGCAGCCAGGGACAGCAGCCCCAGCATTTT. Translated: CASSQGQQPQHF. The variable domain in full, with the rest retrieved from reference TRBV5-5 and TRBJ1-5, is DAGVTQSPTHLIKTRGQQVTLRCSPISGHKSVSWYQQVLGQGPQFIFQYYEKEERGRGNFPDRFSARQFPNYSSELNVNALLLGDSALYLCASSQGQQPQHFGDGTRLSIL.

With respect to this clone: The junction differs from germline at one of its ends, possibly a read error. CDR3 DNA sequence: TGTGCCTGGGGTGTAGGGCTGGCTAATGAAAAACTGTTTTTT. Translating it yields CAWGVGLANEKLFF. The J gene is TRBJ1-4, the V gene TRBV30, with D unclear. The CDR3 spans 14 residues. Germline lookup yields CDR1 GTSNPN and CDR2 SVGIG (reference sequence).

The chain has TRBV28 and TRBJ1-6; 7 bases are shared with TRBD1. Germline V CDR1 and CDR2: MDHEN, SYDVKM. The length of the CDR3 is 19 residues. The ends lost 6 bases at V and 1 base at J; junction bases unmatched: 15. The CDR3 here is CASSKNTYRGRSYNSPLHF. CDR3 DNA sequence: TGTGCCAGCAGCAAAAATACCTACAGGGGAAGGTCCTATAATTCACCCCTCCACTTT.

The rearrangement joins TRBV27 to TRBJ2-7; no definite D call. The CDR3 loop spans 13 amino acids. Germline lookup yields CDR1 MNHEY and CDR2 SMNVEV (reference sequence). Trimming removed 11 bases from V and 5 bases from J, with 19 bases in between. CDR3: CAGSNAPAHEQYF. The CDR3, as DNA: TGTGCCGGTTCCAACGCCCCGGCACACGAGCAGTACTTC.

The CDR3: CASSLDVVFDEQYF. CDR3 sequence (DNA): TGTGCCAGCAGCTTAGATGTAGTTTTCGACGAGCAGTACTTC. The chain has TRBV7-8 and TRBJ2-7; D gene unclear. The germline V gene has CDR1 SGHVS and CDR2 FQNEAQ. Trimming removed 1 base from V and 5 bases from J, with 12 bases in between. The CDR3 is 14 residues long. Full variable domain (remainder filled in from reference TRBV7-8 and TRBJ2-7): GAGVSQSPRYKVAKRGQDVALRCDPISGHVSLFWYQQALGQGPEFLTYFQNEAQLDKSGLPSDRFFAERPEGSVSTLKIQRTQQEDSAVYLCASSLDVVFDEQYFGPGTRLTVT.

The genes are TRBV28 and TRBJ1-5, with D possibly being TRBD1 (5 bases). With 5 bases removed from V and 4 bases from J, the gap between germline ends came to 15 bases. The CDR3 sequence is 15 residues long. Germline-derived CDR1 and CDR2 are MDHEN and SYDVKM. The CDR3 protein is CASSPAGARNQPQHF. Here the CDR3 DNA reads TGTGCCAGCAGTCCTGCCGGGGCGCGAAATCAGCCCCAGCATTTT.

This chain connects TRBV18 to TRBJ1-2; 10 bases line up with TRBD1. Germline V gene data show CDR1 as KGHSH and CDR2 as LQKENI. V dropped 1 base and J dropped 8; count of bases not matched to a gene: 1. This CDR3 contains 13 residues. The CDR3 DNA sequence: TGTGCCAGCTCACCACTGGGACAGGGGGGCTACACCTTC. Its translation is CASSPLGQGGYTF.

The V call is TRBV5-4, the J call TRBJ2-3; D remains ambiguous. There are 14 residues in the CDR3. CDR1 and CDR2 (germline): SGHNT, YYREEE (reference sequence). Trimming stripped 3 bases from V and 5 bases from J, with 13 bases between. For the CDR3, the DNA is TGTGCCAGCAGCTCTCCCGAGAGACTAGATACGCAGTATTTT. Protein sequence: CASSSPERLDTQYF. Full variable domain (missing parts from reference TRBV5-4 and TRBJ2-3): ETGVTQSPTHLIKTRGQQVTLRCSSQSGHNTVSWYQQALGQGPQFIFQYYREEENGRGNFPPRFSGLQFPNYSSELNVNALELDDSALYLCASSSPERLDTQYFGPGTRLTVL.

The sample holds one count of this clone. The genes are TRBV4-1 and TRBJ2-7; TRBD1 agrees at 9 bases. Per the germline V gene, CDR1 is MGHRA and CDR2 is YSYEKL. V trimming: 3 bases; J trimming: 4 bases; junction bases outside the gene matches: 10. There are 16 residues in the CDR3. The CDR3 nucleotides read TGCGCCAGCAGCCAGACACCGGGACAGGGATTGTACGAGCAGTACTTC. Protein: CASSQTPGQGLYEQYF.

This clone has a handful of counts. The rearrangement links TRBV7-2 to TRBJ2-7; D is unclear. Germline CDR1 and CDR2: SGHTA and FQGNSA. This CDR3 is built from 13 residues. The V end was cut by 1 base, the J end by 9 bases, with 13 bases between. CDR3: CASSLGTASGQYF. For the CDR3, the DNA is TGTGCCAGCAGCTTAGGAACCGCTTCCGGGCAGTACTTC. Using reference TRBV7-2 and TRBJ2-7 for the parts outside the CDR3, the full variable domain is GAGVSQSPSNKVTEKGKDVELRCDPISGHTALYWYRQSLGQGLEFLIYFQGNSAPDKSGLPSDRFSAERTGGSVSTLTIQRTQQEDSAVYLCASSLGTASGQYFGPGTRLTVT.

The table lists this clone with a few counts. The chain is built from TRBV30 and TRBJ1-1; no clear D. The V gene's germline CDR1 is GTSNPN and CDR2 SVGIG (reference sequence). V gave up 5 bases and J gave up 5 bases, with 15 bases separating them. The CDR3 is 13 residues long. CDR3 nucleotides: TGTGCCTGGGAGAAAACACTGGGAACTGAAGCTTTCTTT. Amino acid sequence: CAWEKTLGTEAFF.

The rearrangement links TRBV28 to TRBJ1-2, with 7 bases matching TRBD1. CDR3 size: 13 residues. Germline V lookup: CDR1 MDHEN, CDR2 SYDVKM. Trimming removed 6 bases from V and 7 bases from J; junction bases left unmatched: 8. The CDR3 region has the DNA TGTGCCAGCAGCCTGACAGGGAGCGGTGGCTACACCTTC. Translation gives CASSLTGSGGYTF.

The V call is TRBV28, the J call TRBJ1-2; TRBD1 might be the D (5 bases). V dropped 1 base and J dropped 8 bases, with 14 bases sitting between them. In germline, CDR1 is MDHEN, CDR2 SYDVKM. The CDR3 is 14 residues long. CDR3 in amino acids: CASSLLWQGGGYTF. The CDR3 coding sequence is TGTGCCAGCAGTTTATTGTGGCAGGGAGGGGGCTACACCTTC.